Below, 6 T cell receptor beta chains from the same sample are listed, as sequenced in a study of human T cells and chemical hapten exposure. A single record per CDR3 protein comes from TCRdb applying MiXCR to the RACE reads. Of roughly 120,000 distinct CDR3 sequences in the sample, less than 15% were seen once. Time point indicated: pre-sensitization, week 0. The treatment was: therapeutic diphenylcyclopropenone sensitization with weekly scalp DPC. Sequences were derived from whole blood, sampled in connection with sensitization to the hapten diphenylcyclopropenone (DPC). Every receptor here comes from a woman under 30 with alopecia areata. Some clones in this sample may be carry-over from other donors' samples.

This clonotype was counted many times. This chain links TRBV7-3 with TRBJ1-1; a weak D match, TRBD1 (5 bases). V was pared by 6 bases and J by 1 base, with 12 bases between. Germline assignment: CDR1 SGHTA and CDR2 FQGTGA. This CDR3 has 14 residues. CDR3 region: CASRSLTGNTEAFF. Here the CDR3 DNA reads TGTGCCAGCAGGTCACTCACAGGGAACACTGAAGCTTTCTTT.

This clonotype was observed at least ten times. V and J are TRBV6-5 and TRBJ1-4; D is unclear. V was trimmed by 9 bases and J by 0 bases, leaving 14 bases between them. CDR1 and CDR2 from the germline V gene are MNHEY and SVGAGI. The CDR3 loop spans 15 amino acids. The CDR3 loop is CASNHRAATNEKLFF. The CDR3 DNA reads as TGTGCCAGTAACCACCGGGCCGCAACTAATGAAAAACTGTTTTTT.

The chain is built from TRBV29-1 and TRBJ2-3; perhaps TRBD2 as D (7 bases). Germline values: CDR1 SQVTM, CDR2 ANQGSEA. Trimming stripped 5 bases from V and 7 bases from J, with 19 bases between. The CDR3 has 14 amino acids. Here the CDR3 reads CSVHTGGPGNTQYF. DNA for the CDR3: TGCAGCGTTCACACCGGGGGGCCCGGGAATACGCAGTATTTT.

This chain joins TRBV7-2 and TRBJ2-3; no clear D gene. The CDR3 runs 13 residues. The germline gives CDR1 SGHTA, CDR2 FQGNSA. Deletions cut 5 bases from V and 4 bases from J, with 10 bases between. CDR3 bases: TGTGCCAGCAGCATTCCTCCCGCAGATACGCAGTATTTT. The encoded protein is CASSIPPADTQYF.

In this sample, this clonotype turned up many times. The CDR3 nucleotides are TGTGCCAGCAGCTTAGTCACTAGCGGGGGGTCTGGCATTCAGTACTTC. Translation: CASSLVTSGGSGIQYF. The chain couples TRBV7-9 to TRBJ2-4; TRBD2 agrees at 12 bases. Germline V lookup: CDR1 SEHNR, CDR2 FQNEAQ (reference sequence). The CDR3 is 16 amino acids. Unmatched junction bases numbered 7, after V lost 1 base and J lost 9 bases. Variable domain in full (rest from reference TRBV7-9 and TRBJ2-4): DTGVSQNPRHKITKRGQNVTFRCDPISEHNRLYWYRQTLGQGPEFLTYFQNEAQLEKSRLLSDRFSAERPKGSFSTLEIQRTEQGDSAMYLCASSLVTSGGSGIQYFGAGTRLSVL.

The chain joins TRBV10-3 to TRBJ1-6; no definite D call. The V and J ends lost 10 bases and 7 bases respectively, with 11 bases between them. In germline, CDR1 is ENHRY, CDR2 SYGVKD. The CDR3 has 12 residues. In DNA, the CDR3 is TGTGCCACCCGTGCCCAGAATTCACCCCTCCACTTT. This codes for CATRAQNSPLHF.